These 27 T cell receptor beta chains originate from one sample sequenced in a study of vaccination and CD4 T cells after COVID-19. The assay that was used to sequence DNA from cultured CD4+ T cells was the Oncomine TCR Beta short-read assay. MiXCR, run by TCRdb on the PCR reads, gives a single entry per CDR3 protein. The sample yields more than 1,500 distinct CDR3 sequences, about 80% seen once. Treatment in this sample: approximately 11-day PBMC culture with coronavirus spike peptide pools or control peptides (ViraFEST assay). What these receptors recognize is not known. Sequenced material: CD4+ T cells from blood, cultured in vitro, taken after SARS-CoV-2 vaccination. The receptors here all came from a human donor who had recovered from COVID-19.

This chain joins TRBV20-1 and TRBJ2-3; possible D gene TRBD1, 5 bases. V shed 1 base and J shed 2 bases, with 16 bases lying between them. The CDR3 runs 16 residues. CDR1 and CDR2 from the germline V gene are DFQATT and SNEGSKA (reference sequence). The CDR3: CSARGQGWRHTDTQYF. The DNA of the CDR3 is TGCAGTGCTAGAGGCCAGGGTTGGAGACACACAGATACGCAGTATTTT.

This chain connects TRBV7-9 to TRBJ2-7; 8 bases are shared with TRBD2. Germline trimming cut 7 bases from V and 2 bases from J; bases unmatched to any gene: 10. CDR1 is SEHNR, CDR2 FQNEAQ, per germline (reference sequence). This CDR3 contains 15 residues. The CDR3 DNA follows: TGTGCCAGCACCGACCAGGCGGGGGGAACCTACGAGCAGTACTTC. Translation: CASTDQAGGTYEQYF.

This clonotype was detected only a few times. V gene TRBV6-5 combines with J gene TRBJ1-5; D gene unclear. The CDR3 sequence is 13 residues long. V was clipped by 4 bases and J by 5 bases, with 9 bases between them. Germline-derived CDR1 and CDR2 are MNHEY and SVGAGI. The CDR3 is CASSLDVYQPQHF. For the CDR3, the DNA is TGTGCCAGCAGTTTGGACGTGTATCAGCCCCAGCATTTT.

This rearrangement joins TRBV11-3 to TRBJ1-1; D remains ambiguous. This CDR3 comprises 13 residues. V shed 0 bases and J shed 4 bases, with 6 bases lying between them. The germline V gene has CDR1 SGHNT and CDR2 YENEEA. The CDR3 DNA follows: TGTGCCAGCAGCTTAGAGGCTGGCACTGAAGCTTTCTTT. Its translation: CASSLEAGTEAFF.

The chain uses TRBV3-1 and TRBJ2-3; TRBD1 matches 8 bases. Trimming cost V 1 base and J 2 bases; bases outside gene matches: 5. Per germline, CDR1 LGHDT and CDR2 YNNKEL (reference sequence). The CDR3 consists of 16 residues. The CDR3 protein is CASSQADREPTDTQYF. For the CDR3, the DNA is TGTGCCAGCAGCCAAGCGGACAGGGAACCCACAGATACGCAGTATTTT.

The V call is TRBV6-1, the J call TRBJ2-1; D assignment may be TRBD1 or TRBD2 (5 bases each). Germline CDR1 and CDR2: MNHNS and SASEGT. V was shortened by 1 base and J by 4 bases, with 11 bases between the two germline ends. The CDR3 extends over 15 amino acids. CDR3: CASSEVGDLYNEQFF. The CDR3 DNA reads as TGTGCCAGCAGTGAAGTCGGGGACCTATACAATGAGCAGTTCTTC.

The rearrangement joins TRBV6-2 or TRBV6-3 to TRBJ1-1; no clear D. CDR1 is MNHEY and CDR2 is SVGEGT in the germline V gene. The CDR3 length is 11 residues. V was pared by 4 bases and J by 9 bases, with 9 bases between. CDR3 sequence: CASSSGFQAFF. The CDR3, as DNA: TGTGCCAGCAGTTCCGGGTTCCAAGCTTTCTTT.

The chain carries TRBV27 and TRBJ1-2, with D perhaps TRBD1 (5 bases). The germline V gene has CDR1 MNHEY and CDR2 SMNVEV (reference sequence). The CDR3 runs 14 residues. Trimming removed 3 bases from V and 7 bases from J, with 15 bases in between. Written as DNA, the CDR3 is TGTGCCAGCAGTTTCAGGGACCAGCGGGGTGGCTACACCTTC. Translated, it gives CASSFRDQRGGYTF.

The V call is TRBV6-1, the J call TRBJ2-7, with a tentative D call TRBD1 (6 bases). V dropped 5 bases and J dropped 2 bases, with 16 bases sitting between them. CDR1 and CDR2 from the germline V gene are MNHNS and SASEGT. This CDR3 has 15 amino acids. As DNA, the CDR3 is TGTGCCAGCAGTACCTCCGGGACACCCGCCTACGAGCAGTACTTC. The encoded protein is CASSTSGTPAYEQYF.

This chain links TRBV20-1 with TRBJ1-5; the D gene is possibly TRBD1 (5 bases). CDR3 size: 14 residues. Germline CDR1 reads DFQATT; CDR2 reads SNEGSKA (reference sequence). V lost 3 bases to trimming and J lost 6 bases, with 15 bases between them. CDR3 DNA sequence: TGCAGTGCTAGTAGGAGGGGCGCGGTTCAGCCCCAGCATTTT. Translation gives CSASRRGAVQPQHF.

The V call is TRBV5-4, the J call TRBJ2-5; 8 bases agree with TRBD1. Germline trimming cut 2 bases from V and 2 bases from J; bases unmatched to any gene: 2. The CDR3 is 14 residues long. The germline CDR1 and CDR2 sequences are SGHNT and YYREEE (reference sequence). The CDR3 reads CASSFGQGQETQYF. In DNA form, the CDR3 reads TGTGCCAGCAGCTTCGGACAGGGTCAAGAGACCCAGTACTTC.

This sequence joins TRBV20-1 and TRBJ1-2; perhaps TRBD1 as D (6 bases). This CDR3 has 13 amino acids. Germline V lookup: CDR1 DFQATT, CDR2 SNEGSKA (reference sequence). Deletions cut 5 bases from V and 4 bases from J, with 14 bases between. Written as DNA, the CDR3 is TGCAGTGCTCCTCAGCCGGGGGCCTATGGCTACACCTTC. Protein: CSAPQPGAYGYTF.

This clonotype is large. The J gene is TRBJ2-3, the V gene TRBV21-1; whether TRBD1, the table's D call, matches the DNA was not checked. TRBV21-1 is annotated as a pseudogene. The CDR3 sequence is 15 residues long. The DNA for the CDR3 is TGTGCCAGCAGCAATGGAAGGGACCAGGGAGATACGCAGTATTTT. This gives the protein CASSNGRDQGDTQYF.

The V call is TRBV7-9, the J call TRBJ2-5, with 11 bases that match TRBD2. CDR3 length: 16 residues. Germline V gene data show CDR1 as SEHNR and CDR2 as FQNEAQ (reference sequence). J was trimmed by 1 base and V by 5 bases; bases with no gene match: 6. CDR3 sequence: CASSPGTSGTQETQYF. As DNA, the CDR3 is TGTGCCAGCAGCCCCGGGACTAGCGGAACCCAAGAGACCCAGTACTTC.

The CDR3 is CASSLVASGGSTDTQYF. The CDR3 region has the DNA TGTGCCAGCAGCTTAGTGGCTAGCGGGGGATCCACAGATACGCAGTATTTT. The chain links TRBV7-6 to TRBJ2-3; TRBD2 agrees at 10 bases. The germline V gene encodes CDR1 SGHVS and CDR2 FNYEAQ. The V gene end was trimmed by 1 base and the J gene end by 2 bases; junction bases not matched to a gene: 6. The CDR3 extends over 17 amino acids.

A word on this clonotype: Sequence at one end of the junction differs from germline and may be a read error. J is TRBJ1-6 and V is TRBV30; D uncertain. Germline CDR1 GTSNPN, CDR2 SVGIG (reference sequence). This CDR3 contains 9 residues. Here the CDR3 DNA reads TGTGCCTGGGGTGTTCCCCTCCACTTT. It codes for CAWGVPLHF.

The J gene is TRBJ1-2, the V gene TRBV7-2; D call uncertain. The CDR3 is 14 residues long. Between the trimmed V and J ends, which lost 2 bases and 6 bases, there was a span of 13 bases. Germline V gene lookup returns CDR1 SGHTA and CDR2 FQGNSA. As DNA, the CDR3 is TGTGCCAGCAGCTTAAGAACAGTAGAGGATGGCTACACCTTC. This codes for CASSLRTVEDGYTF. The variable domain in full, completed from reference TRBV7-2 and TRBJ1-2, reads GAGVSQSPSNKVTEKGKDVELRCDPISGHTALYWYRQSLGQGLEFLIYFQGNSAPDKSGLPSDRFSAERTGGSVSTLTIQRTQQEDSAVYLCASSLRTVEDGYTFGSGTRLTVV.

This clonotype counts as large. The chain has TRBV20-1 and TRBJ2-7; maybe TRBD2 (7 bases). This CDR3 has 13 amino acids. Germline V gene sequence: CDR1 DFQATT, CDR2 SNEGSKA (reference sequence). The ends were cut back, 7 bases at V and 0 bases at J, with 13 bases in the middle. The CDR3 region is CSGGGPSSYEQYF. The CDR3 DNA follows: TGCAGTGGGGGGGGGCCTAGCTCCTACGAGCAGTACTTC.

The chain employs TRBV28 and TRBJ1-2; no definite D call. Trimming removed 2 bases from V and 3 bases from J, with 13 bases in between. This CDR3 has 15 residues. Germline V gene sequence: CDR1 MDHEN, CDR2 SYDVKM. DNA of the CDR3: TGTGCCAGCAGTTTAGGCTATAGGGTCGACTATGGCTACACCTTC. Amino acid sequence: CASSLGYRVDYGYTF.

This clonotype has just one count. The V and J genes are TRBV20-1 and TRBJ1-2, with D hard to call. The CDR3 extends over 13 amino acids. From germline, CDR1 is DFQATT and CDR2 SNEGSKA (reference sequence). V shed 0 bases and J shed 8 bases, with 13 bases lying between them. CDR3 protein: CSARDPLPRGYTF. The CDR3, as DNA: TGCAGTGCTAGAGATCCCCTCCCCCGCGGCTACACCTTC.

This clonotype is judged large. The chain joins TRBV6-1 to TRBJ1-1; D remains ambiguous. The ends were cut back, 3 bases at V and 4 bases at J, with 3 bases in the middle. This CDR3 has 11 amino acids. Germline CDR1 MNHNS, CDR2 SASEGT. The CDR3 reads CASSDFTEAFF. The CDR3 bases are TGTGCCAGCAGTGATTTCACTGAAGCTTTCTTT.

This chain joins TRBV6-1 and TRBJ2-7; 9 bases match TRBD2. V was clipped by 6 bases and J by 5 bases; unmatched bases: 5. Germline CDR1 MNHNS, CDR2 SASEGT. CDR3 length: 13 residues. CDR3 in amino acids: CASRIAGDDEQYF. DNA for the CDR3: TGTGCCAGCAGAATAGCGGGGGATGACGAGCAGTACTTC.

This rearrangement joins TRBV28 to TRBJ1-6; unclear D gene. Germline CDR1 is MDHEN and CDR2 is SYDVKM. V shed 3 bases and J shed 0 bases, with 9 bases lying between them. The CDR3 is 16 amino acids. This chain's CDR3 is CASSLPGSSYNSPLHF. In DNA form, the CDR3 reads TGTGCCAGCAGTTTGCCAGGTAGCTCCTATAATTCACCCCTCCACTTT.

V gene TRBV20-1 combines with J gene TRBJ2-5; 9 bases align to TRBD2. V lost 4 bases to trimming and J lost 5 bases; unmatched junction nucleotides: 11. The CDR3 sequence is 15 residues long. CDR1 is DFQATT and CDR2 is SNEGSKA in the germline V gene (reference sequence). The CDR3 DNA sequence: TGCAGTGCTATAGACGGGACTAGCAGAGGCGAGACCCAGTACTTC. Translation gives CSAIDGTSRGETQYF.

The gene calls are TRBV11-3 and TRBJ2-5, with 7 bases fitting TRBD1. J was trimmed by 3 bases and V by 5 bases; bases with no gene match: 3. CDR1 is SGHNT, CDR2 YENEEA, per germline. CDR3 size: 13 residues. DNA for the CDR3: TGTGCCAGCAGCCCGACAGGGAAAGAGACCCAGTACTTC. Translating gives CASSPTGKETQYF.

This clonotype is labeled as medium-sized. The chain employs TRBV27 and TRBJ1-1, with 9 bases identical to TRBD1. The CDR3 has 14 residues. J was trimmed by 6 bases and V by 4 bases; bases with no gene match: 6. Per the germline V gene, CDR1 is MNHEY and CDR2 is SMNVEV (reference sequence). The CDR3 nucleotides are TGTGCCAGCAGTTACTTGGACAGGGGATCTGAAGCTTTCTTT. Translated, it gives CASSYLDRGSEAFF.

In this sample, this clonotype turned up once. The chain has TRBV27 and TRBJ1-1; no definite D call. Germline V gene data show CDR1 as MNHEY and CDR2 as SMNVEV (reference sequence). The CDR3 covers 18 residues. Trimming removed 4 bases at V and 0 bases at J, with 21 bases between. Here the CDR3 DNA reads TGTGCCAGCAGTTCCTCTAGTAAAGGGTGGCGCATGAACACTGAAGCTTTCTTT. Amino acids: CASSSSSKGWRMNTEAFF.